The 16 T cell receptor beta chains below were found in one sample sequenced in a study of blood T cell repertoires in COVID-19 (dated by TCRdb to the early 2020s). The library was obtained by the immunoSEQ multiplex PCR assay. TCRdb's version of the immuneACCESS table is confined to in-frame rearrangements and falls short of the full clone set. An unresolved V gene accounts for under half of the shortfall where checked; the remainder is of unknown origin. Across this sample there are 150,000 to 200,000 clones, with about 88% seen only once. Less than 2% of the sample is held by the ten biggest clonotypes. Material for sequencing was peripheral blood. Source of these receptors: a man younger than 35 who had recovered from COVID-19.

The CDR3 spells CASSQVVKSSGANVLTF. The CDR3 DNA is TGCGCCAGCAGCCAAGTGGTGAAGAGCTCTGGGGCCAACGTCCTGACTTTC. This chain connects TRBV4-3 to TRBJ2-6; D is undetermined. This CDR3 has 17 residues. Trimming left V 1 base short and J 0 bases short, with 10 bases between. CDR1 and CDR2 (germline): LGHNA, YSLEER.

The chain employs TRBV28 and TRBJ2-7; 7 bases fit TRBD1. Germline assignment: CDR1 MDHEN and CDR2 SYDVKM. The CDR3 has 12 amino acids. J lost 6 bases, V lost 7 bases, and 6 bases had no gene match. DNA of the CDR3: TGTGCCAGCAATCAGGGGGTGTTCGAGCAGTACTTC. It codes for CASNQGVFEQYF.

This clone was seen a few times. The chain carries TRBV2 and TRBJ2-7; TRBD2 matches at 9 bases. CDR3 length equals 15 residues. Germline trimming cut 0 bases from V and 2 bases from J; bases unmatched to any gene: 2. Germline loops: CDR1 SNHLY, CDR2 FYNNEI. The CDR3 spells CASSEAIAGAYEQYF. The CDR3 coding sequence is TGTGCCAGCAGTGAAGCGATAGCGGGAGCCTACGAGCAGTACTTC.

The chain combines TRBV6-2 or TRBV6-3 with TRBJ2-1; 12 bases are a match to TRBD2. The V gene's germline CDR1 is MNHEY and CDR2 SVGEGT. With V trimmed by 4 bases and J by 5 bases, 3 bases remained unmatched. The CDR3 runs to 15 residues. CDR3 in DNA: TGTGCCAGCAGTTTACTAGCGGGAGGCCACAATGAGCAGTTCTTC. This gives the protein CASSLLAGGHNEQFF.

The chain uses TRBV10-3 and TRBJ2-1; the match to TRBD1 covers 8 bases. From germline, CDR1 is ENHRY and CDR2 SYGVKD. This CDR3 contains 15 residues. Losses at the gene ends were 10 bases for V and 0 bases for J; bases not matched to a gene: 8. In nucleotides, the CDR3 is TGTGCCACGGTTACAGGGGGTGTCTCCTACAATGAGCAGTTCTTC. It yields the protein CATVTGGVSYNEQFF.

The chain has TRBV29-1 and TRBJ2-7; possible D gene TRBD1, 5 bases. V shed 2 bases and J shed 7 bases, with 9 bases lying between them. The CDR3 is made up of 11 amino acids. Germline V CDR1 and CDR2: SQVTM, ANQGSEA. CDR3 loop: CSVERGPEQYF. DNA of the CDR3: TGCAGCGTTGAAAGGGGTCCGGAGCAGTACTTC.

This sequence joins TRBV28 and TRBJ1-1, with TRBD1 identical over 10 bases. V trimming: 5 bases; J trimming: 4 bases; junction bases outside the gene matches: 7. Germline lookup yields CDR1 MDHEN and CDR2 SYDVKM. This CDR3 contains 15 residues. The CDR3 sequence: CASSTRQGAGTEAFF. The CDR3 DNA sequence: TGTGCCAGCAGTACGAGACAGGGGGCTGGCACTGAAGCTTTCTTT.

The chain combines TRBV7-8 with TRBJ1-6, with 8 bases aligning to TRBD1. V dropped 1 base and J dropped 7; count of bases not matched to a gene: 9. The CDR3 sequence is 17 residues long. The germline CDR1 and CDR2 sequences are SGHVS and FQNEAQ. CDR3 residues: CASSLGDRIILNSPLHF. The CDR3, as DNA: TGTGCCAGCAGCTTAGGGGACAGGATCATCCTAAATTCACCCCTCCACTTT.

CDR3 amino acids: CASSVGETSGTYEQYF. The CDR3 region has the DNA TGTGCCAGCAGCGTAGGAGAGACTAGCGGGACCTACGAGCAGTACTTC. The chain recombines TRBV9 with TRBJ2-7; 11 bases match TRBD2. Germline V gene sequence: CDR1 SGDLS, CDR2 YYNGEE. V shed 0 bases and J 2 bases; nucleotides not matched to a gene: 4. The CDR3 has 16 amino acids.

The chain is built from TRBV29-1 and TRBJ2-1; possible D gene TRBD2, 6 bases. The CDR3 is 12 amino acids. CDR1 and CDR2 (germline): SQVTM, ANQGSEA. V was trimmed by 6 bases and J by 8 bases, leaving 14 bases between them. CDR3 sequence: CSVRGIVHEQFF. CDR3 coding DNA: TGCAGCGTCCGGGGGATAGTCCATGAGCAGTTCTTC.

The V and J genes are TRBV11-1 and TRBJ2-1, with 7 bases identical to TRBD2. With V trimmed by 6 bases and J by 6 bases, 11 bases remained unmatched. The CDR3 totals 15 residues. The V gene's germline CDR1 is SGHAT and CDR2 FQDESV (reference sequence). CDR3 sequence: CASRTMSAGVNEQFF. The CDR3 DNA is TGTGCCAGCAGAACCATGAGTGCGGGAGTCAATGAGCAGTTCTTC. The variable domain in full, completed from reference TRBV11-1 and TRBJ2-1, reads EAEVAQSPRYKITEKSQAVAFWCDPISGHATLYWYRQILGQGPELLVQFQDESVVDDSQLPKDRFSAERLKGVDSTLKIQPAELGDSAMYLCASRTMSAGVNEQFFGPGTRLTVL.

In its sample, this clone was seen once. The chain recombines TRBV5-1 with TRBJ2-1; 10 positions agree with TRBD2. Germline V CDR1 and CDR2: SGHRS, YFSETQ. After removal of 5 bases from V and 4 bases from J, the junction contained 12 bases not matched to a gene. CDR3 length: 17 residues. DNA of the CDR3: TGCGCCAGCAGAGGGTGGTCTAGCGGGAGAGGTTACAATGAGCAGTTCTTC. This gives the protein CASRGWSSGRGYNEQFF.

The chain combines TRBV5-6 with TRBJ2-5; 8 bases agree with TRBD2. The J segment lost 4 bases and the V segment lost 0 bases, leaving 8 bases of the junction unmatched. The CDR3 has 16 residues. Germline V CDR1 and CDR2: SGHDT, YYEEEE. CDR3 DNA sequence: TGTGCCAGCAGCTTGGTCCCTAGCGGGCTGGGAGAGACCCAGTACTTC. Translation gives CASSLVPSGLGETQYF.

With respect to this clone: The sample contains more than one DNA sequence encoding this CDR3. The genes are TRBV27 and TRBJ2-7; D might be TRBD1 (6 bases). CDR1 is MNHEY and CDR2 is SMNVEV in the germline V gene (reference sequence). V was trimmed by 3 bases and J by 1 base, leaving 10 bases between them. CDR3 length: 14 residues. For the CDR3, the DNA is TGTGCCAGCAGTTTGCAGGGGTCTTCCTACGAGCAGTACTTC. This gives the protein CASSLQGSSYEQYF.

The CDR3 loop is CASSYSGDWNEQFF. The CDR3 coding sequence is TGTGCCAGCAGTTACTCGGGCGATTGGAATGAGCAGTTCTTC. The gene calls are TRBV6-2 or TRBV6-3 and TRBJ2-1; D is uncertain. Germline V CDR1 and CDR2: MNHEY, SVGEGT. Trimming shortened V by 0 bases and J by 7 bases, and 10 bases separated the two germline ends. The CDR3 is 14 residues long.

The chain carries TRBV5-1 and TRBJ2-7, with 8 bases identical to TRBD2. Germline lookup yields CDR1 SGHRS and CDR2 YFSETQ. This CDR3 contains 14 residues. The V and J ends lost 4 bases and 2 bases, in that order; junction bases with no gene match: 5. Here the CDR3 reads CASSPLAGPYEQYF. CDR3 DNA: TGCGCCAGCAGCCCTCTAGCGGGCCCCTACGAGCAGTACTTC.